This passage covers 29 T cell receptor beta chains from one sample sequenced in a study of STAT5B mutations in CD4+ large granular lymphocyte leukemia (dated 2022 in TCRdb). Library preparation used the immunoSEQ multiplex PCR assay. Entries here come from immuneACCESS through TCRdb and include only in-frame sequences with V and J called. Some clones fail to appear in such tables; in the studies checked, an unresolved V gene covers under half of the shortfall, and the cause of the remainder is unknown. The sample table contains about 31,000 clones; only one count was recorded for just under 75% of them. The ten largest make up 0.85% to 1.2% of the sample. Material for sequencing was CD4+ T cells from blood buffy coats. The receptors shown here come from a human donor in good health.

The rearrangement joins TRBV7-2 to TRBJ1-2, with 9 bases lining up with TRBD1. This CDR3 spans 15 amino acids. Germline CDR1 is SGHTA and CDR2 is FQGNSA. V lost 3 bases and J lost 4; bases outside the gene matches: 6. This CDR3 reads CASSFLQGASYGYTF. CDR3 coding DNA: TGTGCCAGCAGCTTCCTACAGGGGGCATCCTATGGCTACACCTTC.

This chain connects TRBV2 to TRBJ1-5; D is perhaps TRBD1 (6 bases). The CDR3 length is 17 residues. The germline V and J ends were trimmed by 6 bases and 1 base, with 19 bases remaining between them. Germline assignment: CDR1 SNHLY and CDR2 FYNNEI. For the CDR3, the DNA is TGTGCCAGCAGGTTACAGGGAGGTCGGGTGAGCAATCAGCCCCAGCATTTT. It is translated as CASRLQGGRVSNQPQHF.

V and J are TRBV27 and TRBJ2-3; 16 bases are a match to TRBD2. This CDR3 has 21 amino acids. Germline loops: CDR1 MNHEY, CDR2 SMNVEV (reference sequence). V was pared by 1 base and J by 0 bases, with 10 bases of the junction left unmatched. The CDR3 reads CASSLFSGTSGGVRSTDTQYF. The CDR3, as DNA: TGTGCCAGCAGTTTATTCTCCGGGACTAGCGGGGGGGTCAGGAGCACAGATACGCAGTATTTT.

This clone is a singleton in its sample. V and J are TRBV15 and TRBJ2-6; TRBD2 might be the D (5 bases). Trimming took 5 bases from V and 1 from J, leaving 15 bases between them. The CDR3 has 17 amino acids. The germline V gene has CDR1 LNHNV and CDR2 YYDKDF (reference sequence). The CDR3 sequence: CATSHGVGESGANVLTF. The CDR3 DNA reads as TGTGCCACCAGCCACGGGGTCGGCGAGTCTGGGGCCAACGTCCTGACTTTC.

V and J are TRBV6-1 and TRBJ2-7; D is perhaps TRBD2 (6 bases). The CDR3 sequence is 14 residues long. Trimming removed 6 bases at V and 0 bases at J, with 12 bases between. Germline CDR1 MNHNS, CDR2 SASEGT. CDR3 in amino acids: CASREGLSSYEQYV. CDR3 sequence (DNA): TGTGCCAGCAGGGAGGGCTTAAGCTCCTACGAGCAGTACGTC.

This sequence joins TRBV7-2 and TRBJ1-1; 7 bases are shared with TRBD1. The CDR3 runs to 15 residues. Per the germline V gene, CDR1 is SGHTA and CDR2 is FQGNSA. With V trimmed by 1 base and J by 10 bases, 12 bases remained unmatched. The CDR3 coding sequence is TGTGCCAGCAGCTTAGATCCTTCAGGGGGTCGGAGAGCTTTCTTT. Its translation is CASSLDPSGGRRAFF.

The rearrangement links TRBV20-1 to TRBJ1-2, with D unresolved. The V gene's germline CDR1 is DFQATT and CDR2 SNEGSKA (reference sequence). Trimming pared 1 base from V and 0 bases from J, leaving 0 bases between. The CDR3 sequence is 11 residues long. This chain's CDR3 is CSARANYGYTF. The DNA of the CDR3 is TGCAGTGCTAGAGCTAACTATGGCTACACCTTC.

In its sample, this clone was seen a few times. V gene TRBV6-1 combines with J gene TRBJ1-2; D is uncertain. From germline, CDR1 is MNHNS and CDR2 SASEGT. The CDR3 runs 14 residues. V was clipped by 7 bases and J by 1 base, with 13 bases between them. CDR3 nucleotides: TGTGCCAGCAAACTTTCCGGCAGTAACTATGGCTACACCTTC. Its translation: CASKLSGSNYGYTF.

CDR3 nucleotides: TGTGCCAGCAGCTTCACTTATCCCCCCCAAGCTTTCTTT. It is translated as CASSFTYPPQAFF. V and J are TRBV7-9 and TRBJ1-1; D is unresolved. Trimming cost V 3 bases and J 9 bases, with 14 bases left between them. Germline lookup yields CDR1 SEHNR and CDR2 FQNEAQ (reference sequence). The CDR3 totals 13 residues.

The chain carries TRBV19 and TRBJ2-7; 7 nucleotides align to TRBD1. The CDR3 runs to 13 residues. CDR1 and CDR2 from the germline V gene are LNHDA and SQIVND (reference sequence). The V gene end was trimmed by 4 bases and the J gene end by 7 bases; junction bases not matched to a gene: 7. The CDR3 DNA sequence: TGTGCCAGTAGTACCCGACAGGGATTAGAGCAGTACTTC. It codes for CASSTRQGLEQYF.

The rearrangement joins TRBV7-2 to TRBJ1-2; TRBD1 aligns across 8 bases. The J segment lost 0 bases and the V segment lost 3 bases, leaving 3 bases of the junction unmatched. CDR3 length: 15 residues. Germline V CDR1 and CDR2: SGHTA, FQGNSA. The chain's CDR3 is CASSLSGGSNYGYTF. The DNA for the CDR3 is TGTGCCAGCAGCTTGTCAGGGGGCTCTAACTATGGCTACACCTTC.

The DNA of the CDR3 is TGTGCCAGCAGCTTATACAGGGCGGGAGCCAACGTCCTGACTTTC. Encoded protein: CASSLYRAGANVLTF. J is TRBJ2-6 and V is TRBV13; D may correspond to TRBD1 or TRBD2 (6 bases each). V lost 2 bases and J 7 bases, leaving 12 bases between the germline ends. CDR3 size: 15 residues. CDR1 and CDR2 (germline): PRHDT, FYEKMQ (reference sequence).

A few counts support this clone. The chain is built from TRBV7-9 and TRBJ2-2; 10 nucleotides line up with TRBD1. The CDR3 runs to 15 residues. Germline loops: CDR1 SEHNR, CDR2 FQNEAQ (reference sequence). V shed 4 bases and J 4 bases; nucleotides not matched to a gene: 3. Written as DNA, the CDR3 is TGTGCCAGCAGCTCCCGGACAGGGGGCACCGGGGAGCTGTTTTTT. Amino acid sequence: CASSSRTGGTGELFF.

The rearrangement joins TRBV7-2 to TRBJ1-1, with D possibly matching TRBD1 (6 bases). Germline V lookup: CDR1 SGHTA, CDR2 FQGNSA. The CDR3 is 15 residues long. V dropped 3 bases and J dropped 7 bases, with 18 bases sitting between them. The CDR3 protein is CASSLEAGVNFEAFF. The CDR3 DNA is TGTGCCAGCAGCTTGGAGGCAGGGGTAAATTTTGAAGCTTTCTTT.

CDR3 nucleotides: TGTGCCAGCAGCTTGAGAGGGTTGGGCACAGATACGCAGTATTTT. This sequence encodes CASSLRGLGTDTQYF. J is TRBJ2-3 and V is TRBV7-2; D possibly corresponds to TRBD2 (5 bases). This CDR3 spans 15 amino acids. The germline V gene has CDR1 SGHTA and CDR2 FQGNSA. V lost 3 bases and J lost 1, with 11 bases in between.

Only a few counts were recorded for this clone. The chain links TRBV4-3 to TRBJ1-1; D is uncertain. This CDR3 contains 15 residues. Germline lookup yields CDR1 LGHNA and CDR2 YSLEER. Trimming removed 0 bases from V and 0 bases from J, with 8 bases in between. As DNA, the CDR3 is TGCGCCAGCAGCCAAGATGGCAGTATGAACACTGAAGCTTTCTTT. It codes for CASSQDGSMNTEAFF.

This clone was detected a few times. V gene TRBV19 combines with J gene TRBJ1-1, with TRBD1 identical over 9 bases. Germline CDR1 LNHDA, CDR2 SQIVND (reference sequence). Unmatched junction bases numbered 8, after V lost 5 bases and J lost 7 bases. The CDR3 covers 14 residues. CDR3 sequence reads: CASSATGGFGEAFF. CDR3 nucleotide sequence: TGTGCCAGTAGTGCGACAGGGGGTTTTGGTGAAGCTTTCTTT.

The J gene is TRBJ2-3, the V gene TRBV6-1, with D maybe TRBD1 (6 bases). CDR3 length: 17 residues. Germline V lookup: CDR1 MNHNS, CDR2 SASEGT. The V and J ends lost 1 base and 3 bases respectively, with 17 bases between them. CDR3 bases: TGTGCCAGCAGTGAAGGGTGGCAGGGGCGTTGGACAGATACGCAGTATTTT. Translation: CASSEGWQGRWTDTQYF.

This chain uses TRBV6-5 with TRBJ1-6; the D gene is possibly TRBD1 (6 bases). Germline loops: CDR1 MNHEY, CDR2 SVGAGI. This CDR3 is 15 amino acids long. V dropped 6 bases and J dropped 7 bases, with 16 bases sitting between them. The CDR3 is CASRKNRDVNSPLHF. CDR3 nucleotides: TGTGCCAGCAGGAAAAACAGGGACGTCAATTCACCCCTCCACTTT.

This chain links TRBV18 with TRBJ1-1; the D gene is possibly TRBD1 (5 bases). Germline assignment: CDR1 KGHSH and CDR2 LQKENI. The V end was cut by 3 bases, the J end by 1 base, with 6 bases between. CDR3 length: 13 residues. The CDR3 bases are TGTGCCAGCTCACCTGGGGCGAACACTGAAGCTTTCTTT. As protein: CASSPGANTEAFF.

V and J are TRBV7-9 and TRBJ1-1, with 7 nucleotides matching TRBD1. The CDR3 sequence is 14 residues long. The ends lost 5 bases at V and 1 base at J; junction bases unmatched: 4. CDR1 is SEHNR and CDR2 is FQNEAQ in the germline V gene (reference sequence). The CDR3 DNA follows: TGTGCCAGCAGCCATGGACAGGAGAACACTGAAGCTTTCTTT. Its translation: CASSHGQENTEAFF.

There are a few counts of this clone. This chain uses TRBV13 with TRBJ1-1; D perhaps matches TRBD1 (5 bases). From germline, CDR1 is PRHDT and CDR2 FYEKMQ (reference sequence). V dropped 7 bases and J dropped 0 bases, with 21 bases sitting between them. The CDR3 totals 17 residues. CDR3 in DNA: TGTGCCAGCACGGGAACAAGGGGCCTAATTATGAACACTGAAGCTTTCTTT. It encodes CASTGTRGLIMNTEAFF.

This chain uses TRBV10-3 with TRBJ2-5; D tentatively reads TRBD1 or TRBD2 (6 bases each). V gave up 2 bases and J gave up 5 bases, with 9 bases separating them. The CDR3 sequence is 13 residues long. CDR1 ENHRY and CDR2 SYGVKD come from the germline V gene. The CDR3 loop reads CAISEGGRETQYF. DNA for the CDR3: TGTGCCATCAGTGAGGGGGGGCGGGAGACCCAGTACTTC.

This chain links TRBV6-6 with TRBJ1-5; D gene uncertain. Germline-derived CDR1 and CDR2 are MNHNY and SVGAGI (reference sequence). The CDR3 contains 13 residues. Trimming took off 2 bases at V and 2 bases at J, with 4 bases between the two ends. CDR3 region: CASSYRGNQPQHF. CDR3 coding DNA: TGTGCCAGCAGTTACCGGGGCAATCAGCCCCAGCATTTT.

The rearrangement uses TRBV6-1 and TRBJ1-2, with 10 bases matching TRBD1. Trimming at V came to 6 bases and at J to 8 bases, leaving 9 bases not matched to a gene. This CDR3 has 14 residues. Germline CDR1 MNHNS, CDR2 SASEGT. The CDR3 nucleotides read TGTGCCAGCAGGGAGACAGGGGGCGAGGGAGGCTACACCTTC. Amino acid sequence: CASRETGGEGGYTF.

The table lists this clone with a few counts. The chain employs TRBV27 and TRBJ2-7; possibly TRBD1 or TRBD2 for D (5 bases each). Per germline, CDR1 MNHEY and CDR2 SMNVEV (reference sequence). V lost 2 bases and J lost 5, with 10 bases in between. CDR3 size: 13 residues. CDR3: CASSLRPGHEQYV. DNA of the CDR3: TGTGCCAGCAGTTTACGGCCGGGGCACGAGCAGTACGTC.

This rearrangement joins TRBV30 to TRBJ2-7, with TRBD2 matching over 7 bases. Germline lookup yields CDR1 GTSNPN and CDR2 SVGIG (reference sequence). CDR3 length: 13 residues. Germline trimming cut 5 bases from V and 3 bases from J; bases unmatched to any gene: 7. The CDR3 is CAWERGTNYEQYF. DNA of the CDR3: TGTGCCTGGGAGAGAGGGACTAACTACGAGCAGTACTTC.

The chain links TRBV7-2 to TRBJ2-2; TRBD1 matches 8 bases. CDR1 is SGHTA, CDR2 FQGNSA, per germline. With V trimmed by 3 bases and J by 1 base, 1 base remained unmatched. The CDR3 is 15 residues long. In DNA form, the CDR3 reads TGTGCCAGCAGCTTTGACAGGGGGAACACCGGGGAGCTGTTTTTT. Translation gives CASSFDRGNTGELFF. Based on the CDR3 plus reference TRBV7-2 and TRBJ2-2, the full variable domain is GAGVSQSPSNKVTEKGKDVELRCDPISGHTALYWYRQSLGQGLEFLIYFQGNSAPDKSGLPSDRFSAERTGGSVSTLTIQRTQQEDSAVYLCASSFDRGNTGELFFGEGSRLTVL.

This clone was observed a few times. This chain uses TRBV7-9 with TRBJ1-1; a possible D gene is TRBD1 (5 bases). The length of the CDR3 is 14 residues. The ends were cut back, 3 bases at V and 2 bases at J, with 10 bases in the middle. Germline V gene data show CDR1 as SEHNR and CDR2 as FQNEAQ (reference sequence). CDR3 in DNA: TGTGCCAGCAGCTTTCAACAGGACAACACTGAAGCTTTCTTT. Protein: CASSFQQDNTEAFF. The full variable domain, in which reference TRBV7-9 and TRBJ1-1 provide the parts outside the CDR3, is DTGVSQNPRHKITKRGQNVTFRCDPISEHNRLYWYRQTLGQGPEFLTYFQNEAQLEKSRLLSDRFSAERPKGSFSTLEIQRTEQGDSAMYLCASSFQQDNTEAFFGQGTRLTVV.